Below, 29 T cell receptor beta chains from the same sample are listed, as sequenced in a study of beta chain features in type 1 diabetes. Since all of the isolated RNA was reverse transcribed, expressed TCRB transcripts were what got sequenced. The protocol was immunoSEQ multiplex PCR, while the TCRdb copy is restricted to in-frame clones and leaves out a portion. The sample shows 500,000 to 700,000 clones, 15% of them seen only once. What was sequenced was naive CD4+ T cells from blood. Receptors were obtained from a man aged 18-30 years in good health.

The V call is TRBV18, the J call TRBJ1-1; D perhaps matches TRBD1 (6 bases). Per germline, CDR1 KGHSH and CDR2 LQKENI. Trimming cost V 6 bases and J 2 bases, with 10 bases left between them. This CDR3 spans 13 amino acids. The CDR3 is CASSVDRNTEAFF. CDR3 coding DNA: TGTGCCAGCTCTGTGGACAGAAACACTGAAGCTTTCTTT.

This rearrangement joins TRBV7-2 to TRBJ2-7, with 9 bases matching TRBD1. The CDR3 covers 16 residues. J gave up 1 base and V 0 bases, and 4 bases lay outside the gene matches. CDR1 and CDR2 (germline): SGHTA, FQGNSA. CDR3 sequence reads: CASSLAPGTGSYEQYF. CDR3 in DNA: TGTGCCAGCAGCTTAGCCCCCGGGACAGGGTCCTACGAGCAGTACTTC.

The chain recombines TRBV25-1 with TRBJ2-5, with a tentative D call TRBD2 (5 bases). Germline V gene lookup returns CDR1 MGHDK and CDR2 SYGVNS. Trimming pared 1 base from V and 5 bases from J, leaving 14 bases between. This CDR3 spans 15 amino acids. CDR3 loop: CASSESTRKRETQYF. The DNA for the CDR3 is TGTGCCAGCAGTGAATCGACGAGAAAGCGGGAGACCCAGTACTTC.

This sequence joins TRBV7-2 and TRBJ1-6, with D unresolved. Germline CDR1 is SGHTA and CDR2 is FQGNSA. The CDR3 extends over 14 amino acids. V was cut by 5 bases and J by 10 bases, with 15 bases left in between. Here the CDR3 reads CASSRYSGESPLHF. CDR3 nucleotide sequence: TGTGCCAGCAGCCGCTACTCCGGGGAATCACCCCTCCACTTT.

The J gene is TRBJ2-3, the V gene TRBV7-8; D uncertain. The CDR3 covers 15 residues. V lost 1 base and J 1 base, leaving 9 bases between the germline ends. Germline V gene lookup returns CDR1 SGHVS and CDR2 FQNEAQ. The CDR3 DNA reads as TGTGCCAGCAGCTTAGACTCCCAGCGCACAGATACGCAGTATTTT. This translates into CASSLDSQRTDTQYF.

In its sample, this clone was seen a few times. The chain couples TRBV7-9 to TRBJ2-7, with D unclear. The V end was cut by 3 bases, the J end by 0 bases, with 12 bases between. Germline assignment: CDR1 SEHNR and CDR2 FQNEAQ (reference sequence). The CDR3 covers 15 residues. The CDR3, as DNA: TGTGCCAGCAGCTTTGAGGCGGTTAGCTCCTACGAGCAGTACTTC. The encoded protein is CASSFEAVSSYEQYF. Drawing the rest from reference TRBV7-9 and TRBJ2-7, the complete variable domain is DTGVSQNPRHKITKRGQNVTFRCDPISEHNRLYWYRQTLGQGPEFLTYFQNEAQLEKSRLLSDRFSAERPKGSFSTLEIQRTEQGDSAMYLCASSFEAVSSYEQYFGPGTRLTVT.

This chain joins TRBV28 and TRBJ2-7, with D possibly TRBD2 on 5 matching bases. The CDR3 contains 13 residues. Germline V lookup: CDR1 MDHEN, CDR2 SYDVKM. The V end was cut by 7 bases, the J end by 13 bases, with 23 bases between. The CDR3 DNA follows: TGTGCCAGCACCACCGGCGGGCGCCAGCTATCATACTTC. Encoded protein: CASTTGGRQLSYF.

This clone turned up a few times. The rearrangement joins TRBV5-1 to TRBJ1-6; TRBD1 is a possible D gene (6 bases). In germline, CDR1 is SGHRS, CDR2 YFSETQ. Trimming removed 2 bases from V and 4 bases from J, with 10 bases in between. This CDR3 is built from 15 residues. CDR3: CASSFRDTYNSPLHF. The CDR3 nucleotides are TGCGCCAGCAGCTTCCGGGACACGTATAATTCACCCCTCCACTTT. The full variable domain, with the rest looked up from reference TRBV5-1 and TRBJ1-6, is KAGVTQTPRYLIKTRGQQVTLSCSPISGHRSVSWYQQTPGQGLQFLFEYFSETQRNKGNFPGRFSGRQFSNSRSEMNVSTLELGDSALYLCASSFRDTYNSPLHFGNGTRLTVT.

This clone was counted between two and nine times. This CDR3 is also generated by other DNA sequences in the sample. The chain has TRBV7-2 and TRBJ2-7; TRBD2 matches 9 bases. V gave up 1 base and J gave up 0 bases; unmatched junction bases: 4. The CDR3 has 16 amino acids. In germline, CDR1 is SGHTA, CDR2 FQGNSA. DNA for the CDR3: TGTGCCAGCAGCTTAGTAGGTAGCGGGAGCTCCTACGAGCAGTACTTC. This translates into CASSLVGSGSSYEQYF.

The chain carries TRBV5-1 and TRBJ2-5, with 13 bases aligning to TRBD2. The CDR3 is 16 amino acids. Germline CDR1 SGHRS, CDR2 YFSETQ. Trimming took 7 bases from V and 4 from J; bases not matched to a gene: 10. CDR3 in amino acids: CASALGGLAGVETQYF. The CDR3 DNA reads TGCGCCAGCGCCCTGGGTGGACTAGCGGGGGTAGAGACCCAGTACTTC.

This clone was observed a few times. The rearrangement joins TRBV5-1 to TRBJ2-3; D assignment may be TRBD1 or TRBD2 (5 bases each). Trimming shortened V by 0 bases and J by 6 bases, and 17 bases separated the two germline ends. The CDR3 is made up of 16 amino acids. CDR1 SGHRS and CDR2 YFSETQ come from the germline V gene. CDR3 in amino acids: CASSLGPGPRADTQYF. In nucleotides, the CDR3 is TGCGCCAGCAGCTTGGGGCCGGGGCCGAGGGCCGATACGCAGTATTTT.

There are a few counts of this clone. V usage is TRBV10-3 and J usage is TRBJ2-3; 8 positions match TRBD2. J gave up 3 bases and V 6 bases, and 8 bases lay outside the gene matches. From germline, CDR1 is ENHRY and CDR2 SYGVKD. The CDR3 is made up of 15 amino acids. DNA of the CDR3: TGTGCCATCAGGAGAGCGGGAGCGGGGACAGATACGCAGTATTTT. This translates into CAIRRAGAGTDTQYF.

This clone showed up just a few times. The chain is built from TRBV18 and TRBJ2-1; TRBD1 agrees at 12 bases. Germline CDR1 is KGHSH and CDR2 is LQKENI. V dropped 3 bases and J dropped 8; count of bases not matched to a gene: 14. The CDR3 runs to 18 residues. DNA for the CDR3: TGTGCCAGCTCACCGATCTTGGCCTGGGACAGGGGGCGAGATGAGCAGTTCTTC. Translating it yields CASSPILAWDRGRDEQFF. Combining the CDR3 with reference TRBV18 and TRBJ2-1 gives the whole variable domain NAGVMQNPRHLVRRRGQEARLRCSPMKGHSHVYWYRQLPEEGLKFMVYLQKENIIDESGMPKERFSAEFPKEGPSILRIQQVVRGDSAAYFCASSPILAWDRGRDEQFFGPGTRLTVL.

This clone was picked up a small number of times. The chain has TRBV27 and TRBJ1-1; 9 positions match TRBD1. Germline lookup yields CDR1 MNHEY and CDR2 SMNVEV (reference sequence). V shed 3 bases and J 3 bases; nucleotides not matched to a gene: 2. CDR3 size: 14 residues. This CDR3 is CASSFRDRDTEAFF. The CDR3 DNA sequence: TGTGCCAGCAGTTTCCGGGACAGGGACACTGAAGCTTTCTTT.

V and J are TRBV15 and TRBJ2-7; no clear D. The CDR3 is 15 residues long. The germline V and J ends were trimmed by 3 bases and 1 base, with 13 bases remaining between them. CDR1 LNHNV and CDR2 YYDKDF come from the germline V gene (reference sequence). The CDR3 loop is CATSSGQAPSYEQYF. CDR3 DNA sequence: TGTGCCACCAGCAGTGGGCAGGCGCCTTCCTACGAGCAGTACTTC.

The chain couples TRBV9 to TRBJ2-3, with no clear D. The V gene lost 0 bases and the J gene lost 0 bases, with 17 bases spanning the gap. The germline V gene has CDR1 SGDLS and CDR2 YYNGEE. This CDR3 has 18 residues. The CDR3 protein is CASSVAWVDSFSTDTQYF. CDR3 DNA: TGTGCCAGCAGCGTAGCATGGGTCGACTCTTTTAGCACAGATACGCAGTATTTT.

The sample holds a few counts of this clone. This sequence joins TRBV29-1 and TRBJ2-3; no firm D call. V lost 3 bases and J lost 2, with 6 bases in between. The germline gives CDR1 SQVTM, CDR2 ANQGSEA. This CDR3 spans 12 amino acids. The CDR3 region is CSVESVTDTQYF. The CDR3 DNA reads as TGCAGCGTTGAGTCCGTCACAGATACGCAGTATTTT.

This clone was seen a few times. The chain carries TRBV29-1 and TRBJ2-5; 11 bases match TRBD2. The germline CDR1 and CDR2 sequences are SQVTM and ANQGSEA. The V gene end was trimmed by 8 bases and the J gene end by 1 base; junction bases not matched to a gene: 12. The CDR3 is made up of 16 amino acids. CDR3 nucleotide sequence: TGCAGCAGTCCGGCCGGGACTAGCGGCCTCCAAGAGACCCAGTACTTC. This codes for CSSPAGTSGLQETQYF.

The rearrangement joins TRBV6-1 to TRBJ2-7; D is possibly TRBD1 (5 bases). With 5 bases removed from V and 10 bases from J, the gap between germline ends came to 9 bases. Germline-derived CDR1 and CDR2 are MNHNS and SASEGT. The CDR3 is 10 amino acids. CDR3 in amino acids: CASSRQGQYF. The CDR3 DNA follows: TGTGCCAGCAGTCGGCAGGGCCAGTACTTC.

This clone was counted a few times. It may be a read error: a sequence one base away is much more abundant. The sample holds other DNA sequences that translate to the same CDR3. This chain uses TRBV27 with TRBJ2-3; D gene unclear. V lost 2 bases to trimming and J lost 4 bases, with 1 base between them. The CDR3 has 11 amino acids. Germline loops: CDR1 MNHEY, CDR2 SMNVEV (reference sequence). The CDR3 reads CASSLADTQYF. Here the CDR3 DNA reads TGTGCCAGCAGTTTAGCAGATACGCAGTATTTT.

This clone has more than one count but fewer than ten. The J gene is TRBJ2-7, the V gene TRBV30, with a weak D call TRBD1 (5 bases). With 0 bases removed from V and 3 bases from J, the gap between germline ends came to 15 bases. The CDR3 contains 15 residues. Germline V CDR1 and CDR2: GTSNPN, SVGIG (reference sequence). The chain's CDR3 is CAWSVKQAGFYEQYF. CDR3 nucleotide sequence: TGTGCCTGGAGTGTGAAACAGGCAGGGTTCTACGAGCAGTACTTC.

The V call is TRBV7-2, the J call TRBJ1-5; D unclear. V was clipped by 4 bases and J by 5 bases, with 15 bases between them. Germline CDR1 reads SGHTA; CDR2 reads FQGNSA. The CDR3 runs 15 residues. The CDR3 is CASSYDLNWHQPQHF. As DNA, the CDR3 is TGTGCCAGCAGCTACGATCTCAATTGGCATCAGCCCCAGCATTTT.

This clone has more than one count but fewer than ten. This chain links TRBV29-1 with TRBJ2-3; 7 bases are a match to TRBD1. The CDR3 is 13 amino acids. Germline V gives CDR1 SQVTM, CDR2 ANQGSEA. Trimming cost V 6 bases and J 5 bases; bases outside gene matches: 8. CDR3 nucleotide sequence: TGCAGCGTCGACAGGGCACCTCAAGATACGCAGTATTTT. It is translated as CSVDRAPQDTQYF.

This clone came up a few times. The chain uses TRBV7-2 and TRBJ2-3, with TRBD2 identical over 12 bases. V lost 0 bases to trimming and J lost 0 bases; unmatched junction nucleotides: 4. This CDR3 is 18 amino acids long. CDR1 and CDR2 (germline): SGHTA, FQGNSA. This CDR3 is CASSLATLAGGSTDTQYF. In nucleotides, the CDR3 is TGTGCCAGCAGCTTAGCTACCCTAGCGGGGGGGAGCACAGATACGCAGTATTTT.

This rearrangement joins TRBV28 to TRBJ2-7; D remains unclear. Trimming removed 4 bases from V and 2 bases from J, with 6 bases in between. Germline V gives CDR1 MDHEN, CDR2 SYDVKM. There are 12 residues in the CDR3. The CDR3 region has the DNA TGTGCCAGCAGTTATCGTCCCTACGAGCAGTACTTC. It specifies CASSYRPYEQYF.

This clone showed up just a few times. The chain recombines TRBV7-9 with TRBJ1-5, with D unresolved. V was shortened by 5 bases and J by 4 bases, with 12 bases between the two germline ends. The CDR3 spans 14 residues. Germline V CDR1 and CDR2: SEHNR, FQNEAQ (reference sequence). Written as DNA, the CDR3 is TGTGCCAGCAGCACGGACGGGAAAAATCAGCCCCAGCATTTT. Protein sequence: CASSTDGKNQPQHF.

CDR3 sequence reads: CASRAESTDTQYF. The CDR3 DNA sequence: TGTGCCTCAAGGGCAGAAAGCACAGATACGCAGTATTTT. The chain joins TRBV7-9 to TRBJ2-3; D is unclear. The CDR3 loop spans 13 amino acids. Germline V gene lookup returns CDR1 SEHNR and CDR2 FQNEAQ (reference sequence). V lost 11 bases, J lost 0 bases, and 12 bases lay in between.

This clone has only a few counts. The chain carries TRBV10-3 and TRBJ2-2; D might be TRBD2 (6 bases). From germline, CDR1 is ENHRY and CDR2 SYGVKD. The CDR3 has 14 residues. V was pared by 11 bases and J by 7 bases, with 20 bases between. The CDR3 bases are TGTGCCGCCCGGGACCTCCCGGAGGGCGGGGAGCTGTTTTTT. Amino acid sequence: CAARDLPEGGELFF.

V is TRBV25-1 and J is TRBJ2-6; no firm D call. V lost 5 bases and J 4 bases, leaving 6 bases between the germline ends. Germline V CDR1 and CDR2: MGHDK, SYGVNS. CDR3 length: 13 residues. This CDR3 is CASSPAGANVLTF. In DNA, the CDR3 is TGTGCCAGCAGTCCCGCGGGGGCCAACGTCCTGACTTTC.